The 6 T cell receptor beta chains below come from one sample, sequenced in a study of blood T cells in healthy people across ages. A sample-barcoded 5' primer and a J-beta primer mix were used in a second PCR of roughly 7 to 12 cycles. One entry per CDR3 protein results from TCRdb running MiXCR on the 5' RACE reads. Found here are roughly 1.7 million distinct CDR3 sequences, roughly 30% of them singletons; the top ten hold approximately 10%. Sequenced input: blood. All receptors come from a young woman in good health.

Ten or more counts support this clonotype. The gene calls are TRBV27 and TRBJ2-1, with TRBD2 matching 11 bases. This CDR3 has 15 residues. Germline CDR1 MNHEY, CDR2 SMNVEV (reference sequence). V lost 9 bases, J lost 6 bases, and 10 bases stayed unmatched. In DNA form, the CDR3 reads TGTGCCAGTAGCCCCGGTACTAGCGGGAGCAATGAGCAGTTCTTC. Residues: CASSPGTSGSNEQFF.

The chain joins TRBV10-3 to TRBJ2-1; D is perhaps TRBD1 (5 bases). Trimming took off 9 bases at V and 7 bases at J, with 13 bases between the two ends. CDR3 length: 12 amino acids. CDR1 is ENHRY, CDR2 SYGVKD, per germline. The CDR3 spells CAIWGIGNEQFF. CDR3 DNA sequence: TGTGCCATTTGGGGCATAGGGAATGAGCAGTTCTTC.

The chain carries TRBV5-1 and TRBJ2-7; 10 nucleotides align to TRBD2. The J call may be wrong; the DNA end is better matched by TRBJ2-5. Germline V lookup: CDR1 SGHRS, CDR2 YFSETQ. The CDR3 totals 16 residues. This chain's CDR3 is CASSLVPSGGQETQYF. CDR3 DNA: TGCGCCAGCAGCTTGGTGCCTAGCGGGGGCCAAGAGACCCAGTACTTC.

On this clonotype: A read error may produce the germline difference seen at one junction end. The V and J genes are TRBV7-9 and TRBJ2-1, with D uncertain. The germline V gene has CDR1 SEHNR and CDR2 FQNEAQ (reference sequence). The CDR3 extends over 15 amino acids. CDR3 sequence (DNA): TGTGCCAGCAGCTTAGAAGGCCGGCCCTCGGATGAGCAGTGCTTC. It yields the protein CASSLEGRPSDEQCF.

This chain joins TRBV5-4 and TRBJ2-5; no reliable D call. TRBJ2-7 matches the DNA end more closely, so the J call is doubtful. The CDR3 spans 16 residues. CDR1 SGHNT and CDR2 YYREEE come from the germline V gene (reference sequence). The CDR3 DNA reads as TGTGCCAGCAGCTTTGACCCCGCCGGCGGCACCTACGAGCAGTACTTC. This gives the protein CASSFDPAGGTYEQYF.

Comment on this clonotype: A junction boundary mismatches the germline segment, possibly from a read error. The chain employs TRBV29-1 and TRBJ2-2; 7 bases agree with TRBD1. Germline V gene sequence: CDR1 SQVTM, CDR2 ANQGSEA. There are 14 residues in the CDR3. The chain's CDR3 is CSVARDSQTGEPFF. CDR3 in DNA: TGCAGCGTTGCCCGGGACAGTCAGACCGGGGAGCCGTTTTTT.